The next 7 T cell receptor beta chains were all read from a single sample in a study of T cells in women clearing cervical HPV infection. Assay used: immunoSEQ multiplex PCR; TCRdb lists only in-frame clones, some missing. Recorded here are approximately 30,000 clones; the top ten clones represent about 4%. Sequencing used blood buffy coat. The receptors were gathered from a woman aged 18 to 75 with a cervical HPV16 infection that either progressed to CIN3+ or cleared (not recorded which).

In regard to this clone: The read ends 3 residues early relative to the CDR3; the germline J gene fills the gap. The chain has TRBV5-1 and TRBJ2-5; tentative D call: TRBD1 (5 bases). The CDR3 is made up of 13 amino acids. Per the germline V gene, CDR1 is SGHRS and CDR2 is YFSETQ. The V gene lost 1 base and the J gene lost 4 bases, with 8 bases spanning the gap. This CDR3 is CASSLTGPETQYF. The CDR3 bases that were read are TGCGCCAGCAGCTTGACAGGACCAGAGACC.

A remark on this clone: The CDR3 end lies 3 residues beyond the end of the read and is filled in from the germline J gene. V usage is TRBV9 and J usage is TRBJ2-5; the match to TRBD2 covers 7 bases. Per the germline V gene, CDR1 is SGDLS and CDR2 is YYNGEE. This CDR3 has 15 residues. J gave up 5 bases and V 4 bases, and 11 bases lay outside the gene matches. CDR3 amino acids: CASSLGLVGGETQYF. The part of the CDR3 DNA that was read is TGTGCCAGCAGCTTAGGACTAGTCGGGGGGGAGACC. The full variable domain, with the rest looked up from reference TRBV9 and TRBJ2-5, is DSGVTQTPKHLITATGQRVTLRCSPRSGDLSVYWYQQSLDQGLQFLIQYYNGEERAKGNILERFSAQQFPDLHSELNLSSLELGDSALYFCASSLGLVGGETQYFGPGTRLLVL.

In regard to this clone: Coverage ceases 3 residues before the CDR3 finishes, and the germline J gene fills in the end. This sequence joins TRBV6-2 or TRBV6-3 and TRBJ1-6, with D hard to call. This CDR3 region has 12 residues. Trimming took 6 bases from V and 8 from J, leaving 8 bases between them. Germline CDR1 reads MNHEY; CDR2 reads SVGEGT. The DNA read from the CDR3 is TGTGCCAGCAGACGACTGGATTCACCC. Protein product: CASRRLDSP. The full CDR3 protein is CASRRLDSPLHF.

On this clone: The read terminates 3 residues ahead of where the CDR3 ends, so the germline J gene completes it. The J gene is TRBJ1-1, the V gene TRBV11-2; a weak D match, TRBD1 (5 bases). The CDR3 totals 13 residues. CDR1 is SGHAT and CDR2 is FQNNGV in the germline V gene. The V and J ends lost 4 bases and 4 bases respectively, with 10 bases between them. The CDR3 is CASSYGGSTEAFF. The CDR3 bases that were read are TGTGCCAGCAGCTATGGGGGGAGCACTGAA.

A remark on this clone: The CDR3 end lies 3 residues beyond the end of the read and is filled in from the germline J gene. The chain is built from TRBV6-1 and TRBJ1-6; D possibly corresponds to TRBD1 (6 bases). V gave up 2 bases and J gave up 6 bases, with 11 bases separating them. The V gene's germline CDR1 is MNHNS and CDR2 SASEGT. The CDR3 sequence is 15 residues long. The CDR3 protein is CASSETQGSNSPLHF. The sequenced CDR3 bases are TGTGCCAGCAGTGAAACACAGGGTTCTAATTCACCC.

Regarding this clone: From the germline J gene comes the end of the CDR3, since the read stops 3 residues before it. The chain is built from TRBV6-2 or TRBV6-3 and TRBJ2-7; TRBD1 might be the D (5 bases). V was trimmed by 2 bases and J by 1 base, leaving 9 bases between them. The germline CDR1 and CDR2 sequences are MNHEY and SVGEGT. CDR3 length: 14 residues. This CDR3 is CASSYEAGSYEQYF. The CDR3 DNA, read in part, is TGTGCCAGCAGTTACGAAGCAGGGTCCTACGAG.

Remarks on this clone: The read comes to an end 3 residues before the CDR3 does, leaving the germline J gene to fill in the end. The chain links TRBV7-3 to TRBJ2-1; 7 positions match TRBD1. Germline lookup yields CDR1 SGHTA and CDR2 FQGTGA. The J segment lost 3 bases and the V segment lost 5 bases, leaving 7 bases of the junction unmatched. The CDR3 runs to 15 residues. The chain's CDR3 is CASSPARGYYNEQFF. CDR3 bases read: TGTGCCAGCAGCCCAGCCAGGGGGTACTACAATGAG.